This T cell receptor beta chain was sequenced for a study of cytomegalovirus exposure and HLA in healthy donors. The study, taken as a whole, reports: In a later analysis, donors in an Asian-associated ancestry cluster reportedly had fewer N-insertions in productive TCRs than the cohort mean.

60 Vbeta and 13 Jbeta primers were used in PCR. The table came from immunoSEQ multiplex PCR; TCRdb's copy has only in-frame clones and leaves some out. The sample lists 18,000 or so clones, about 74% seen once, with 3.7% in the top ten. A word on this clone: Its matching antigen is unknown.

This CDR3 spans 16 amino acids. The germline V and J ends were trimmed by 1 base and 10 bases, with 20 bases remaining between them. Looked up from germline, CDR1 is SGHAT and CDR2 is FQNNGV. This sequence was found in a man in his late teens or twenties in good health and CMV-seronegative. The specimen sequenced was PBMCs. This chain joins TRBV11-2 and TRBJ2-1; D remains unclear. CDR3 sequence: CASSLAASILLQEQFF. CDR3 nucleotide sequence: TGTGCCAGCAGCTTAGCTGCTAGTATACTCCTCCAAGAGCAGTTCTTC.